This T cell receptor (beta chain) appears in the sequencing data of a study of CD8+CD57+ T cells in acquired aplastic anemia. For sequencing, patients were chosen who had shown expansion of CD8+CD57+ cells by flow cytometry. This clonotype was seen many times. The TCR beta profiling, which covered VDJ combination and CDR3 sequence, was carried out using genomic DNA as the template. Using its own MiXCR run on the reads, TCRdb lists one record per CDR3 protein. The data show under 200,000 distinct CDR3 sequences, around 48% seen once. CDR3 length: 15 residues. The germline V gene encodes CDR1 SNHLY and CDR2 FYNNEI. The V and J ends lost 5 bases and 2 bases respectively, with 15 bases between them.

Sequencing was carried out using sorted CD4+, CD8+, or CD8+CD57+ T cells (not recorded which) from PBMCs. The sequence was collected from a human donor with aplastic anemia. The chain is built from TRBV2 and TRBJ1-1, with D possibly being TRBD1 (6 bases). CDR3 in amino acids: CASSLRRGKNTEAFF. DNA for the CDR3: TGTGCCAGCAGTCTCCGAAGGGGGAAAAACACTGAAGCTTTCTTT. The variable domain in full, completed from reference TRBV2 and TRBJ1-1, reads EPEVTQTPSHQVTQMGQEVILRCVPISNHLYFYWYRQILGQKVEFLVSFYNNEISEKSEIFDDQFSVERPDGSNFTLKIRSTKLEDSAMYFCASSLRRGKNTEAFFGQGTRLTVV.